These 27 T cell receptor beta chains came from one sample sequenced in a study of blood T cell repertoires in COVID-19. Assay: immunoSEQ multiplex PCR; the TCRdb copy retains only in-frame clones and omits some. The top ten hold around 10% of the sample, which has about 140,000 clones, 80% to 90% seen once. The specimen was peripheral blood. The receptor source for this set is a woman of 80 years or more with acute or convalescent COVID-19.

The chain recombines TRBV28 with TRBJ2-1, with TRBD2 identical over 7 bases. V trimming: 3 bases; J trimming: 0 bases; junction bases outside the gene matches: 2. Germline lookup yields CDR1 MDHEN and CDR2 SYDVKM. The CDR3 loop spans 15 amino acids. The CDR3, as DNA: TGTGCCAGCAGTTTCGGGGGGAGCTCCTACAATGAGCAGTTCTTC. It specifies CASSFGGSSYNEQFF.

The rearrangement uses TRBV7-8 and TRBJ2-1; 15 bases match TRBD2. Per the germline V gene, CDR1 is SGHVS and CDR2 is FQNEAQ. The CDR3 runs to 20 residues. V trimming: 4 bases; J trimming: 0 bases; junction bases outside the gene matches: 10. CDR3 protein: CASSSAGTSGGRSSYNEQFF. The DNA for the CDR3 is TGTGCCAGCAGCTCAGCCGGGACTAGCGGGGGGAGAAGCTCCTACAATGAGCAGTTCTTC.

This clone showed up just a few times. The V call is TRBV29-1, the J call TRBJ2-7; D possibly corresponds to TRBD1 (5 bases). This CDR3 contains 12 residues. V shed 7 bases and J shed 0 bases, with 10 bases lying between them. Germline assignment: CDR1 SQVTM and CDR2 ANQGSEA. CDR3 amino acids: CSALDTSYEQYF. The CDR3 nucleotides read TGCAGCGCCTTGGACACCTCCTACGAGCAGTACTTC.

The chain is built from TRBV6-5 and TRBJ1-1, with 8 nucleotides matching TRBD1. CDR1 is MNHEY, CDR2 SVGAGI, per germline. J lost 0 bases, V lost 6 bases, and 6 bases had no gene match. CDR3 length equals 15 residues. CDR3 DNA: TGTGCCAGCAGGAGAGGGACAGGTCTGAACACTGAAGCTTTCTTT. Its protein is CASRRGTGLNTEAFF.

V is TRBV5-6 and J is TRBJ2-2; maybe TRBD2 (6 bases). This CDR3 region has 17 residues. V was shortened by 0 bases and J by 1 base, with 13 bases between the two germline ends. CDR1 is SGHDT and CDR2 is YYEEEE in the germline V gene. The CDR3 sequence: CASSLGPGLRNTGELFF. CDR3 DNA sequence: TGTGCCAGCAGCTTGGGGCCGGGACTTCGGAACACCGGGGAGCTGTTTTTT. Full variable domain (remainder filled in from reference TRBV5-6 and TRBJ2-2): DAGVTQSPTHLIKTRGQQVTLRCSPKSGHDTVSWYQQALGQGPQFIFQYYEEEERQRGNFPDRFSGHQFPNYSSELNVNALLLGDSALYLCASSLGPGLRNTGELFFGEGSRLTVL.

The V and J genes are TRBV7-2 and TRBJ1-5; D remains ambiguous. Germline lookup yields CDR1 SGHTA and CDR2 FQGNSA. CDR3 length: 13 amino acids. Trimming took off 0 bases at V and 5 bases at J, with 5 bases between the two ends. CDR3 nucleotide sequence: TGTGCCAGCAGCTTAGCGCGGGATCAGCCCCAGCATTTT. Encoded protein: CASSLARDQPQHF.

This rearrangement joins TRBV5-5 to TRBJ1-1, with D hard to call. Germline lookup yields CDR1 SGHKS and CDR2 YYEKEE (reference sequence). Trimming removed 2 bases at V and 1 base at J, with 12 bases between. This CDR3 has 15 amino acids. CDR3 amino acids: CASSFSGGWNTEAFF. The CDR3 nucleotides are TGTGCCAGCAGCTTTTCAGGAGGTTGGAACACTGAAGCTTTCTTT. Together with reference TRBV5-5 and TRBJ1-1, the CDR3 gives the full variable domain: DAGVTQSPTHLIKTRGQQVTLRCSPISGHKSVSWYQQVLGQGPQFIFQYYEKEERGRGNFPDRFSARQFPNYSSELNVNALLLGDSALYLCASSFSGGWNTEAFFGQGTRLTVV.

V and J are TRBV18 and TRBJ1-2, with TRBD1 matching over 8 bases. Germline V gene sequence: CDR1 KGHSH, CDR2 LQKENI. The CDR3 runs to 16 residues. Germline trimming cut 3 bases from V and 1 base from J; bases unmatched to any gene: 7. CDR3 region: CASSPISQGGNYGYTF. The CDR3 region has the DNA TGTGCCAGCTCACCTATCTCACAGGGGGGTAACTATGGCTACACCTTC.

The genes are TRBV7-3 and TRBJ2-3, with 11 bases matching TRBD2. This CDR3 contains 15 residues. CDR1 and CDR2 (germline): SGHTA, FQGTGA. V lost 4 bases and J lost 1; bases outside the gene matches: 1. Here the CDR3 DNA reads TGTGCCAGCAGCTATAGCGGGGGGGGCACAGATACGCAGTATTTT. Protein product: CASSYSGGGTDTQYF.

CDR3 sequence reads: CASSGRGPDTGELFF. In DNA form, the CDR3 reads TGTGCCAGCAGTGGAAGGGGGCCCGACACCGGGGAGCTGTTTTTT. V usage is TRBV2 and J usage is TRBJ2-2; TRBD1 matches at 7 bases. The CDR3 is 15 residues long. The junction had 5 bases not matched to a gene; V was cut back by 4 bases and J by 3 bases. CDR1 and CDR2 (germline): SNHLY, FYNNEI.

This CDR3 reads CASSRLDRQGNSPLHF. CDR3 DNA: TGTGCCAGCAGCCGGTTGGACAGACAGGGTAATTCACCCCTCCACTTT. The chain uses TRBV7-9 and TRBJ1-6; TRBD1 aligns across 7 bases. Germline CDR1 is SEHNR and CDR2 is FQNEAQ (reference sequence). There are 16 residues in the CDR3. With V trimmed by 5 bases and J by 6 bases, 10 bases remained unmatched.

This chain joins TRBV5-1 and TRBJ2-3; possible D gene TRBD2, 6 bases. V was cut by 0 bases and J by 1 base, with 15 bases left in between. The CDR3 sequence is 17 residues long. Germline CDR1 reads SGHRS; CDR2 reads YFSETQ. The CDR3 nucleotides read TGCGCCAGCAGCTTGGCACGGGACCAGCGGGGCACAGATACGCAGTATTTT. Translation gives CASSLARDQRGTDTQYF.

V is TRBV4-2 and J is TRBJ1-2; TRBD1 might be the D (5 bases). The CDR3 has 14 amino acids. V lost 2 bases, J lost 1 base, and 8 bases lay in between. CDR1 and CDR2 (germline): LGHNA, YNFKEQ. Here the CDR3 reads CASSQLQVNYGYTF. The CDR3 DNA follows: TGTGCCAGCAGCCAACTACAGGTTAACTATGGCTACACCTTC.

The chain has TRBV5-1 and TRBJ1-6; no reliable D call. CDR1 and CDR2 (germline): SGHRS, YFSETQ. The length of the CDR3 is 15 residues. V lost 5 bases to trimming and J lost 0 bases, with 9 bases between them. This chain's CDR3 is CASRIDNSYNSPLHF. Written as DNA, the CDR3 is TGCGCCAGCAGAATAGACAACTCCTATAATTCACCCCTCCACTTT. The full variable domain, with the rest looked up from reference TRBV5-1 and TRBJ1-6, is KAGVTQTPRYLIKTRGQQVTLSCSPISGHRSVSWYQQTPGQGLQFLFEYFSETQRNKGNFPGRFSGRQFSNSRSEMNVSTLELGDSALYLCASRIDNSYNSPLHFGNGTRLTVT.

The rearrangement links TRBV6-1 to TRBJ1-1; 7 bases match TRBD1. The germline gives CDR1 MNHNS, CDR2 SASEGT. The CDR3 is 17 amino acids. The ends lost 4 bases at V and 0 bases at J; junction bases unmatched: 11. The CDR3 is CASSVDRKKNMNTEAFF. The CDR3 DNA reads as TGTGCCAGCAGTGTGGACAGGAAGAAAAACATGAACACTGAAGCTTTCTTT.

This sequence joins TRBV7-3 and TRBJ2-5, with D tentatively TRBD2 (5 bases). Trimming took 8 bases from V and 4 from J, leaving 26 bases between them. CDR1 and CDR2 from the germline V gene are SGHTA and FQGTGA. The CDR3 sequence is 17 residues long. The CDR3: CASHRGKSPSPGETQYF. DNA of the CDR3: TGTGCCAGCCACCGGGGAAAGAGTCCTTCCCCTGGAGAGACCCAGTACTTC.

The chain is built from TRBV7-8 and TRBJ1-2; D is possibly TRBD1 (6 bases). The CDR3 contains 15 residues. V dropped 0 bases and J dropped 3 bases, with 11 bases sitting between them. Germline V gives CDR1 SGHVS, CDR2 FQNEAQ. The CDR3 DNA follows: TGTGCCAGCAGCTTAGCGCGGGGGCCCCACTATGGCTACACCTTC. This sequence encodes CASSLARGPHYGYTF.

The chain recombines TRBV4-1 with TRBJ2-7; 8 bases match TRBD2. The V gene end was trimmed by 0 bases and the J gene end by 3 bases; junction bases not matched to a gene: 10. The CDR3 has 17 residues. In germline, CDR1 is MGHRA, CDR2 YSYEKL. The CDR3 DNA sequence: TGCGCCAGCAGCCAAGAGAGCGGGGGCCCGAGATTCTACGAGCAGTACTTC. It is translated as CASSQESGGPRFYEQYF.

The CDR3 DNA reads TGCGCCAGCAGCCAAGATCGGGGTGCAGGATTTCCAGATACGCAGTATTTT. It translates to CASSQDRGAGFPDTQYF. V gene TRBV4-1 combines with J gene TRBJ2-3; tentative D call: TRBD2 (5 bases). This CDR3 is 17 amino acids long. V gave up 0 bases and J gave up 4 bases, with 17 bases separating them. From germline, CDR1 is MGHRA and CDR2 YSYEKL.

This chain uses TRBV7-9 with TRBJ2-5; 11 nucleotides align to TRBD2. V dropped 5 bases and J dropped 5; count of bases not matched to a gene: 10. This CDR3 contains 16 residues. Germline V gives CDR1 SEHNR, CDR2 FQNEAQ (reference sequence). CDR3 residues: CASSPRLAGSGETQYF. Here the CDR3 DNA reads TGTGCCAGCAGCCCTCGACTAGCGGGGAGCGGCGAGACCCAGTACTTC.

This clone was seen only a few times. The chain couples TRBV7-9 to TRBJ2-1; perhaps TRBD2 as D (5 bases). V lost 8 bases and J lost 0, with 14 bases in between. Germline CDR1 and CDR2: SEHNR and FQNEAQ (reference sequence). The CDR3 contains 15 residues. The CDR3 reads CASLAGSVSYNEQFF. CDR3 DNA: TGTGCCAGCTTGGCGGGCTCCGTCTCCTACAATGAGCAGTTCTTC.

V and J are TRBV7-2 and TRBJ2-6, with 9 bases that match TRBD1. V shed 3 bases and J 1 base; nucleotides not matched to a gene: 4. The CDR3 length is 17 residues. CDR1 is SGHTA and CDR2 is FQGNSA in the germline V gene. The CDR3 here is CASSFSGTGSGANVLTF. CDR3 in DNA: TGTGCCAGCAGCTTTTCCGGGACAGGGTCTGGGGCCAACGTCCTGACTTTC. Using reference TRBV7-2 and TRBJ2-6 for the parts outside the CDR3, the full variable domain is GAGVSQSPSNKVTEKGKDVELRCDPISGHTALYWYRQSLGQGLEFLIYFQGNSAPDKSGLPSDRFSAERTGGSVSTLTIQRTQQEDSAVYLCASSFSGTGSGANVLTFGAGSRLTVL.

The V and J genes are TRBV10-3 and TRBJ2-1; 9 nucleotides match TRBD2. Germline CDR1 reads ENHRY; CDR2 reads SYGVKD. This CDR3 is built from 16 residues. With 0 bases clipped from V and 6 bases from J, the junction kept 6 bases outside the gene matches. In nucleotides, the CDR3 is TGTGCCATCAGTGAGTCAGGGCTAGCGGGGTCCAATGAGCAGTTCTTC. It codes for CAISESGLAGSNEQFF.

This clone came up once. The chain combines TRBV7-6 with TRBJ1-1; D perhaps matches TRBD1 (6 bases). There are 14 residues in the CDR3. Trimming took off 5 bases at V and 1 base at J, with 11 bases between the two ends. Germline CDR1 reads SGHVS; CDR2 reads FNYEAQ. This CDR3 is CASSRWGQNTEAFF. Here the CDR3 DNA reads TGTGCCAGCAGCCGGTGGGGACAGAACACTGAAGCTTTCTTT.

In the case of this clone: This sample includes further DNA sequences coding for the same CDR3. The chain carries TRBV12-3 or TRBV12-4 and TRBJ1-1; no firm D call. V was pared by 6 bases and J by 1 base, with 9 bases between. The CDR3 totals 13 residues. CDR3 sequence (DNA): TGTGCCAGCAGCCCCGCCGGGAACACTGAAGCTTTCTTT. It yields the protein CASSPAGNTEAFF.

The chain couples TRBV7-2 to TRBJ2-1, with 10 bases that match TRBD2. CDR3 length equals 17 residues. In germline, CDR1 is SGHTA, CDR2 FQGNSA. With 0 bases clipped from V and 3 bases from J, the junction kept 5 bases outside the gene matches. Here the CDR3 reads CASSLATRTSGYNEQFF. The CDR3, as DNA: TGTGCCAGCAGCTTAGCAACACGGACTAGCGGCTACAATGAGCAGTTCTTC.

V gene TRBV5-1 combines with J gene TRBJ2-1; possibly TRBD1 for D (6 bases). The germline V gene encodes CDR1 SGHRS and CDR2 YFSETQ. V was pared by 1 base and J by 1 base, with 6 bases between. The CDR3 runs to 14 residues. The CDR3 region has the DNA TGCGCCAGCAGCTTGACAGGGTCCTACAATGAGCAGTTCTTC. Translating gives CASSLTGSYNEQFF.